Listed below are T cell receptor beta chains from one sample, sequenced in a study of STAT5B mutations in CD4+ large granular lymphocyte leukemia. Sequenced by immunoSEQ multiplex PCR; TCRdb stores in-frame clones only, minus some. This sample has roughly 23,000 clones; about 80% occur once, and the top ten carry 8.6%. The source material was CD4+ T cells from blood buffy coats. Source of these receptors: a human donor in good health. The CDR3 runs from the conserved cysteine through the conserved F or W. Each record gives: clone size, V gene, D gene, J gene, CDR3 length, CDR3 protein, CDR3 DNA. D genes are given only for firm matches. For some rows the clone size is stated as once, few or many, or as a class when expanded; others skip it.

clone_size: .; v_call: TRBV7-9; d_call: .; j_call: TRBJ2-5; cdr3_length: 17; cdr3_aa: CASSPPQATKFQETQYF; cdr3_nt: TGTGCCAGCAGCCCCCCCCAGGCCACTAAATTCCAAGAGACCCAGTACTTC
clone_size: .; v_call: TRBV5-3; d_call: TRBD2; j_call: TRBJ2-1; cdr3_length: 19; cdr3_aa: CARSQNHLRSGRVDNEQFF; cdr3_nt: TGTGCCAGAAGCCAAAACCACCTACGAAGCGGGAGGGTGGACAATGAGCAGTTCTTC
clone_size: .; v_call: TRBV5-1; d_call: TRBD1; j_call: TRBJ2-7; cdr3_length: 15; cdr3_aa: CASSLVSGQGYEQYF; cdr3_nt: TGCGCCAGCAGCTTGGTATCCGGACAGGGCTACGAGCAGTACTTC
clone_size: .; v_call: TRBV7-8; d_call: TRBD1; j_call: TRBJ2-5; cdr3_length: 15; cdr3_aa: CASSFLGQGAGAQYF; cdr3_nt: TGTGCCAGCAGCTTCCTGGGACAGGGGGCCGGGGCCCAGTACTTC
clone_size: few; v_call: TRBV5-1; d_call: .; j_call: TRBJ1-1; cdr3_length: 15; cdr3_aa: CASSLAAGRNTEAFF; cdr3_nt: TGCGCCAGCAGCTTGGCAGCAGGGAGGAACACTGAAGCTTTCTTT
clone_size: .; v_call: TRBV5-1; d_call: TRBD1; j_call: TRBJ2-3; cdr3_length: 15; cdr3_aa: CASSFRQGGQGTQYF; cdr3_nt: TGCGCCAGCAGCTTTCGACAGGGGGGGCAAGGTACGCAGTATTTT
clone_size: .; v_call: TRBV11-3; d_call: TRBD2; j_call: TRBJ2-1; cdr3_length: 17; cdr3_aa: CASSHGLAGGHGNEQFF; cdr3_nt: TGTGCCAGCAGCCACGGACTAGCGGGGGGGCACGGGAATGAGCAGTTCTTC
clone_size: .; v_call: TRBV10-2; d_call: .; j_call: TRBJ1-1; cdr3_length: 13; cdr3_aa: CASSENRATEAFF; cdr3_nt: TGCGCCAGCAGTGAAAACAGGGCCACTGAAGCTTTCTTT
clone_size: .; v_call: TRBV28; d_call: .; j_call: TRBJ2-1; cdr3_length: 15; cdr3_aa: CASSFLGEGSNEQFF; cdr3_nt: TGTGCCAGCAGTTTCCTCGGTGAGGGGAGCAATGAGCAGTTCTTC
clone_size: .; v_call: TRBV2; d_call: TRBD2; j_call: TRBJ2-3; cdr3_length: 16; cdr3_aa: CASRKTSGGNTDTQYF; cdr3_nt: TGTGCCAGCAGGAAGACTAGCGGGGGGAACACAGATACGCAGTATTTT
clone_size: .; v_call: TRBV25-1; d_call: .; j_call: TRBJ2-7; cdr3_length: 14; cdr3_aa: CASSEPDVRYEQYF; cdr3_nt: TGTGCCAGCAGTGAACCAGACGTCAGATACGAGCAGTACTTC
clone_size: .; v_call: TRBV19; d_call: .; j_call: TRBJ2-2; cdr3_length: 15; cdr3_aa: CASSIVAGGTGELFF; cdr3_nt: TGTGCCAGTAGTATAGTGGCAGGAGGGACCGGGGAGCTGTTTTTT
clone_size: few; v_call: TRBV10-3; d_call: .; j_call: TRBJ2-1; cdr3_length: 16; cdr3_aa: CAISESGLGRYNEQFF; cdr3_nt: TGTGCCATCAGTGAGTCTGGGTTGGGCCGCTACAATGAGCAGTTCTTC
clone_size: .; v_call: TRBV7-2; d_call: TRBD2; j_call: TRBJ2-5; cdr3_length: 14; cdr3_aa: CASSRTSGAETQYF; cdr3_nt: TGTGCCAGCAGCCGGACTAGCGGAGCAGAGACCCAGTACTTC
clone_size: .; v_call: TRBV19; d_call: TRBD1; j_call: TRBJ2-4; cdr3_length: 14; cdr3_aa: CASSPTGVENIQYF; cdr3_nt: TGTGCCAGTAGTCCGACAGGGGTAGAAAACATTCAGTACTTC
clone_size: .; v_call: TRBV6-6; d_call: .; j_call: TRBJ1-2; cdr3_length: 14; cdr3_aa: CASSPTARGSGYTF; cdr3_nt: TGTGCCAGCAGTCCGACAGCGCGTGGGAGTGGCTACACCTTC
clone_size: .; v_call: TRBV6-1; d_call: .; j_call: TRBJ2-7; cdr3_length: 14; cdr3_aa: CASSVRGISYEQYF; cdr3_nt: TGTGCCAGCAGTGTCCGTGGGATATCCTACGAGCAGTACTTC
clone_size: .; v_call: TRBV5-6; d_call: .; j_call: TRBJ2-7; cdr3_length: 12; cdr3_aa: CASSFFSYEQYF; cdr3_nt: TGTGCCAGCAGCTTTTTTTCGTACGAGCAGTACTTC
clone_size: .; v_call: TRBV11-3; d_call: .; j_call: TRBJ2-2; cdr3_length: 12; cdr3_aa: CASSRRSGELFF; cdr3_nt: TGTGCCAGCAGCCGACGGTCCGGGGAGCTGTTTTTT
clone_size: .; v_call: TRBV5-6; d_call: .; j_call: TRBJ1-2; cdr3_length: 11; cdr3_aa: CASSLDTGYTF; cdr3_nt: TGTGCCAGCAGCCTGGACACTGGCTACACCTTC
clone_size: .; v_call: TRBV6-5; d_call: .; j_call: TRBJ1-1; cdr3_length: 8; cdr3_aa: CASRGSYF; cdr3_nt: TGTGCCAGCAGAGGGTCTTACTTT
clone_size: .; v_call: TRBV7-8; d_call: TRBD2; j_call: TRBJ2-7; cdr3_length: 13; cdr3_aa: CASSFGGAYEQYF; cdr3_nt: TGTGCCAGCAGCTTCGGGGGGGCCTACGAGCAGTACTTC
clone_size: .; v_call: TRBV19; d_call: .; j_call: TRBJ1-2; cdr3_length: 13; cdr3_aa: CASSITGIQGYTF; cdr3_nt: TGTGCCAGTAGTATAACCGGGATCCAGGGCTACACCTTC
clone_size: .; v_call: TRBV7-9; d_call: .; j_call: TRBJ1-1; cdr3_length: 16; cdr3_aa: CASSPKGPGMNTEAFF; cdr3_nt: TGTGCCAGCAGCCCAAAGGGGCCGGGGATGAACACTGAAGCTTTCTTT
clone_size: .; v_call: TRBV14; d_call: .; j_call: TRBJ2-2; cdr3_length: 17; cdr3_aa: CASSLPLRQGGTGELFF; cdr3_nt: TGTGCCAGCAGCCTCCCGTTGAGGCAGGGGGGCACCGGGGAGCTGTTTTTT
clone_size: few; v_call: TRBV18; d_call: .; j_call: TRBJ2-5; cdr3_length: 13; cdr3_aa: CASSPQGQETQYF; cdr3_nt: TGTGCCAGCTCACCACAGGGCCAAGAGACCCAGTACTTC
clone_size: .; v_call: TRBV28; d_call: TRBD2; j_call: TRBJ2-5; cdr3_length: 16; cdr3_aa: CASSPRLAEIQETQYF; cdr3_nt: TGTGCCAGCAGTCCTCGACTAGCAGAAATCCAAGAGACCCAGTACTTC